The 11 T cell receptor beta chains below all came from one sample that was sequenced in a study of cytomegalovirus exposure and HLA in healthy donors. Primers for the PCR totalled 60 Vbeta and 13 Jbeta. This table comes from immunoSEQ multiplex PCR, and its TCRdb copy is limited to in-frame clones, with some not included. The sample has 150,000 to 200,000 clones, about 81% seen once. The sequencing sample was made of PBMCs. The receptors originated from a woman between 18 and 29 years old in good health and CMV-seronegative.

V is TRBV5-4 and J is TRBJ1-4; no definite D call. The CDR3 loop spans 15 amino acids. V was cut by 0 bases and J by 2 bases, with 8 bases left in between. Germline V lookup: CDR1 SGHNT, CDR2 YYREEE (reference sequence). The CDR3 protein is CASSLDLQTNEKLFF. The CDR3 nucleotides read TGTGCCAGCAGCTTGGACCTACAGACTAATGAAAAACTGTTTTTT.

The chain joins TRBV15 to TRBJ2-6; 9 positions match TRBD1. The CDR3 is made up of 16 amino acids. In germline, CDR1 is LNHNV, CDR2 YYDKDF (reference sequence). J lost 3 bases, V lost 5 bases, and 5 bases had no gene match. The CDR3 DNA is TGTGCCACCAGCGGCGGACAGGGGTATGGGGCCAACGTCCTGACTTTC. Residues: CATSGGQGYGANVLTF.

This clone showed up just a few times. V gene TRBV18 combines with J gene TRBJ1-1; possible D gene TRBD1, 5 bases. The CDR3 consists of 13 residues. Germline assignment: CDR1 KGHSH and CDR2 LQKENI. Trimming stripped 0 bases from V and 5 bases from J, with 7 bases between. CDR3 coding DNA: TGTGCCAGCTCACCACCGGGGGGGACTGAAGCTTTCTTT. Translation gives CASSPPGGTEAFF. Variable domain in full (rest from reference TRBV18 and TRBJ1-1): NAGVMQNPRHLVRRRGQEARLRCSPMKGHSHVYWYRQLPEEGLKFMVYLQKENIIDESGMPKERFSAEFPKEGPSILRIQQVVRGDSAAYFCASSPPGGTEAFFGQGTRLTVV.

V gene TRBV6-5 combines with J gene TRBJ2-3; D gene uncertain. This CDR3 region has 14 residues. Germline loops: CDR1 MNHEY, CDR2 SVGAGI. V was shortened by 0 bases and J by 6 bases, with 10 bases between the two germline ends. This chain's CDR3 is CASSYSSAGDTQYF. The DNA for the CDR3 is TGTGCCAGCAGTTACTCTTCCGCCGGTGATACGCAGTATTTT.

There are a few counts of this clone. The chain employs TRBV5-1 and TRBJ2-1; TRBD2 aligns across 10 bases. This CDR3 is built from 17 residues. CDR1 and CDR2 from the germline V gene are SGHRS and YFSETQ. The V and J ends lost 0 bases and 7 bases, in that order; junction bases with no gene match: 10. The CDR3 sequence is CASSLEPGLASRNEQFF. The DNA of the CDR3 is TGCGCCAGCAGCTTGGAACCGGGACTAGCGTCCAGGAATGAGCAGTTCTTC. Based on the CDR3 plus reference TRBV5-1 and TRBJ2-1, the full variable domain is KAGVTQTPRYLIKTRGQQVTLSCSPISGHRSVSWYQQTPGQGLQFLFEYFSETQRNKGNFPGRFSGRQFSNSRSEMNVSTLELGDSALYLCASSLEPGLASRNEQFFGPGTRLTVL.

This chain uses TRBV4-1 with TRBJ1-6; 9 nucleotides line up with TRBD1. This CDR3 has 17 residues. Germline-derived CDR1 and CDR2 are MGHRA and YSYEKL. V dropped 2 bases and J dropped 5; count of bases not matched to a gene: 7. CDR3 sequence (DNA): TGCGCCAGCAGCCAACAGACAGGGGGAAAACATAATTCACCCCTCCACTTT. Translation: CASSQQTGGKHNSPLHF.

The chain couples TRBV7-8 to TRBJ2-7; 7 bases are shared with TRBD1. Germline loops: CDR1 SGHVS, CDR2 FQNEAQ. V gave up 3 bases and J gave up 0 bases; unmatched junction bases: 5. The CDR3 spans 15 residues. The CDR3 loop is CASSFGTAVSYEQYF. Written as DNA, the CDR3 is TGTGCCAGCAGCTTCGGGACAGCAGTCTCCTACGAGCAGTACTTC.

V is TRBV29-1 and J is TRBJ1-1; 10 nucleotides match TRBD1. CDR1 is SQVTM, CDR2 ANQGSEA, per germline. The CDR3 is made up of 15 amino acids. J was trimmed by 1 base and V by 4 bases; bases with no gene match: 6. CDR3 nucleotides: TGCAGCGTTGTTGGGGACAGGGGCTCGAACACTGAAGCTTTCTTT. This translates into CSVVGDRGSNTEAFF.

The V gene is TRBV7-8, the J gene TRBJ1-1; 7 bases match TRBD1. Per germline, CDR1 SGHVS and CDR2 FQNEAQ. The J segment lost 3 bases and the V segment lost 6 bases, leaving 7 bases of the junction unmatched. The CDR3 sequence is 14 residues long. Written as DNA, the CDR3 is TGTGCCAGCAGATATACAGGGGAACACACTGAAGCTTTCTTT. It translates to CASRYTGEHTEAFF.

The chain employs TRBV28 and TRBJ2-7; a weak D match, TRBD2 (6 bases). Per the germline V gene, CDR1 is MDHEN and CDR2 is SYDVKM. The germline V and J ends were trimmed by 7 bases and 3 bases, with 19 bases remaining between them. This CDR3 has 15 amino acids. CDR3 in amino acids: CASTNRGSWNYEQYF. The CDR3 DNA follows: TGTGCCAGCACCAACCGGGGGTCCTGGAACTACGAGCAGTACTTC.

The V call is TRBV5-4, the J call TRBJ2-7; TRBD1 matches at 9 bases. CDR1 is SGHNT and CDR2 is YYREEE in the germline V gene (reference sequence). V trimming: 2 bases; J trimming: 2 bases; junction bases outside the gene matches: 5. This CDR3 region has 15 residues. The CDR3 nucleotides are TGTGCCAGCAGCTTCCCCGGGACAGGGACCTACGAGCAGTACTTC. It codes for CASSFPGTGTYEQYF.